This entry concerns a single T cell receptor (beta chain). Its matching antigen is unknown. The source of the sample is a study of molecular identifiers for immune sequencing clone quantification. About the study: Naive CD8 RNA (about 19,000 or 110,000 cells) was divided into five aliquots, with four sequenced.

For bulk TCR libraries, previously described methods and listed TCR primers were used. TCRdb re-called the PCR reads with MiXCR, one entry per CDR3 protein. The sample contains 100,000 or so distinct CDR3 sequences, 30% to 35% of which appear only once. Whole-study results and caveats: Clones with over 20 RNA copies captured over 97% of effector molecules but under 1% of naive ones.

Per the germline V gene, CDR1 is MNHEY and CDR2 is SVGEGT. This CDR3 spans 12 amino acids. The V end was cut by 6 bases, the J end by 3 bases, with 8 bases between. The gene calls are TRBV6-2 or TRBV6-3 and TRBJ1-1; a weak D match, TRBD1 (5 bases). The specimen was naive CD8+ T cells from blood, with Jurkat cell RNA spiked in. Subset described: FACS-sorted CD8+CD4-CCR7+CD45RA+ naive T cells. The receptor comes from a human donor in good health. Some libraries in this study had Jurkat cell RNA spiked in. This chain's CDR3 is CASRIRDTEAFF. In DNA, the CDR3 is TGTGCCAGCAGGATCAGGGACACTGAAGCTTTCTTT.